This TCR beta chain comes out of a study of OX40 agonist ivuxolimab in advanced cancers. Regarding the complete study: Ivuxolimab was a fully human IgG2 agonistic monoclonal antibody targeting the costimulatory receptor OX40 (CD134). Of the approximately 50 dose-escalation patients, hepatocellular carcinoma was present in roughly 19, melanoma in some 15, renal cell carcinoma in 9 and head and neck cancer in 9. Intravenous ivuxolimab was administered to patients every 2 weeks at six dose levels: 0.01, 0.1, 0.3, 1.5, 3 and 10 mg/kg. Patients were allowed to have had prior anti-PD-1, anti-PD-L1 or anti-CTLA-4 therapy, and approximately 41% of the dose-escalation patients had previously received checkpoint inhibitors. The purpose of peripheral TCRbeta sequencing was to test whether ivuxolimab changed TCR sequence diversity and led to clonal T-cell expansion. A male proportion of under 85% and a mean age of 60 years, ranging from roughly 20 to 80, were recorded for the dose-escalation cohort. The monotherapy dose-escalation portion (N ≈ 52 patients) of the phase I ivuxolimab trial is reported in the paper. Partial responses occurred in three dose-escalation patients: two with cutaneous melanoma and one with hepatocellular carcinoma. Points the paper makes about the study in general: In the 0.1-3.0 mg/kg groups, partial responders were among the patients with the lowest normalized peripheral clonal expansion, particularly in CD8+ T cells. At doses of 0.1 to 3.0 mg/kg, clonal expansion of both CD4+ and CD8+ T cells in blood was seen between baseline and week 6. Antigen specificity was not determined for the clonally expanded peripheral T cells. Low levels of normalized T-cell clonal expansion were also seen in some nonresponding patients. On average, CD8+ T cells showed more expanded clones than CD4+ T cells after ivuxolimab.

Details on this clone: Its antigen is currently not known. Base quality data are lacking; no much larger clone is found one base away.

Patients with autoimmune disease history or receiving systemic immunosuppression were excluded from the trial. Peripheral blood for TCR sequencing was collected from all dose cohorts at baseline, on cycle 4 day 1, and on cycle 7 day 1. The samples were taken from a phase I, first-in-human, multicenter, open-label dose-escalation trial of ivuxolimab. Adults with locally advanced or metastatic head and neck squamous cell, hepatocellular, melanoma or renal cell carcinoma were enrolled in the trial. Before TCR sequencing, CD4+ T cells and CD8+ T cells from peripheral blood were sorted into separate populations. For CDR1 and CDR2, the germline V gene lists SGHAT and FQNNGV. The CDR3 starts with the cysteine, ends with the phenylalanine, and has 16 residues. Only the CDR3 region is kept as DNA, spanning 48 bases read in frame from base 1. Deletion took 5 bases off V and 4 bases off J, with a span of 21 bases between the germline ends.

Genomic DNA was isolated from the sorted cells so that the TCRbeta CDR3 region could be sequenced. TCRbeta CDR3 regions were sequenced using the immunoSEQ Assay. TCRdb retrieved this table from immuneACCESS and kept in-frame rearrangements only. Not all clones are present; in checked studies, unresolved V genes account for under half, and no reason is known for the remainder. The sample table contains approximately 79,000 clones; only one count was recorded for 94% of them. The leading ten clones occupy approximately 20% of the sample. This TCR came from an adult with an advanced solid tumor such as melanoma, head and neck, liver or kidney cancer. This chain is built from TRBV11-2 and TRBJ2-7; the D segment could be TRBD2, given 6 matching bases. The sample here was CD4+ or CD8+ T cells sorted from blood, taken in a trial of the OX40 agonist ivuxolimab. The CDR3 here reads CASSDTIGRDGYEQYF. The nucleotide sequence is TGTGCCAGCAGCGACACTATCGGGCGGGACGGGTACGAGCAGTACTTC.